This T cell receptor beta chain originates from a study of T cell clusters in autoimmune cytopenias. Whole-study context: TRB sequencing had a median about 52,000 reads and approximately 2,500 distinct clonotypes per sample.

This clonotype is called medium-sized based on its frequency. Multiplex touch-down PCR amplified TRB using TRB-A and TRB-B pools in one tube. Using the multiplex PCR reads, TCRdb records one entry per CDR3 protein without DNA. Its listing shows thousands of distinct CDR3 sequences. TRB was amplified from around 250 ng of peripheral blood genomic DNA per sample. The CDR3 contains 16 residues. These data were also filed under a second study, of T cell repertoires in aging, cancer and after chemotherapy. From that report: Repeat sampling of healthy donors over several months to years showed clear clonal overlap. Loss of evenness, beyond lost richness, contributed to age-related TCR diversity decline in cancer patients.

This clonotype originated in a human donor in good health. The chain links TRBV12-3 or TRBV12-4 to TRBJ2-6. The sequenced sample was peripheral blood. CDR3 loop: CASSFFSPSGANVLTF.